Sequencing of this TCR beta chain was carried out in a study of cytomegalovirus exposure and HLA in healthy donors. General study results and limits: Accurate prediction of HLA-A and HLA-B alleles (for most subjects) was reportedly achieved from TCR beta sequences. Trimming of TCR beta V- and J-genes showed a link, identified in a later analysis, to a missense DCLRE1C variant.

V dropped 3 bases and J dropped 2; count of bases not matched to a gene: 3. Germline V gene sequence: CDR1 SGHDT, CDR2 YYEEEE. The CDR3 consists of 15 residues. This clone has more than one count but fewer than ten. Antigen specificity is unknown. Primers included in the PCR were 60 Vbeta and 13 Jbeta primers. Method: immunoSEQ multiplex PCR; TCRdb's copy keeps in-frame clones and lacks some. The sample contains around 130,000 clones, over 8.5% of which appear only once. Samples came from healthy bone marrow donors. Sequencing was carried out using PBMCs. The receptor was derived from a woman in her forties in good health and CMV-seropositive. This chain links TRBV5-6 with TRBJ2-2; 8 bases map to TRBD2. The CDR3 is CASSSGLGNTGELFF. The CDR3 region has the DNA TGTGCCAGCAGCTCGGGACTAGGAAACACCGGGGAGCTGTTTTTT.